Presented here are 19 T cell receptor beta chains from one specimen sequenced in a study of T-cell memory formation after mild COVID-19. In TCRdb, the 5' RACE reads were re-called with MiXCR into one record per CDR3 protein. The table records a few hundred thousand distinct CDR3 sequences, around a fifth of them present only once. Source material: PBMCs or a T cell subset sorted from them (not recorded which). These receptors were collected from an adult woman who had mild COVID-19 (a few samples of this study predate the infection). Cell type and time point are not known.

The chain is built from TRBV7-9 and TRBJ1-3; D uncertain. This CDR3 region has 15 residues. V lost 1 base, J lost 0 bases, and 7 bases lay in between. Germline V lookup: CDR1 SEHNR, CDR2 FQNEAQ (reference sequence). CDR3 nucleotides: TGTGCCAGCAGCTTAGAACCCTACTCTGGAAACACCATATATTTT. This sequence encodes CASSLEPYSGNTIYF.

This clonotype was found once. The V gene is TRBV19, the J gene TRBJ2-1; D is perhaps TRBD1 (5 bases). The CDR3 has 14 residues. The germline gives CDR1 LNHDA, CDR2 SQIVND (reference sequence). The ends were cut back, 4 bases at V and 9 bases at J, with 16 bases in the middle. The CDR3 here is CASSTHQGATEQFF. In DNA form, the CDR3 reads TGTGCCAGTAGTACACACCAAGGGGCAACTGAGCAGTTCTTC.

The chain couples TRBV19 to TRBJ2-7, with 9 bases lining up with TRBD1. Germline V gives CDR1 LNHDA, CDR2 SQIVND (reference sequence). The CDR3 length is 19 residues. Losses at the gene ends were 5 bases for V and 0 bases for J; bases not matched to a gene: 17. The CDR3 spells CASSAPPGTGSPPSYEQYF. In nucleotides, the CDR3 is TGTGCCAGTAGTGCGCCTCCCGGGACAGGGAGCCCTCCCTCCTACGAGCAGTACTTC.

V is TRBV20-1 and J is TRBJ2-2; 7 nucleotides match TRBD1. Germline CDR1 DFQATT, CDR2 SNEGSKA (reference sequence). The CDR3 contains 16 residues. V gave up 0 bases and J gave up 4 bases; unmatched junction bases: 8. The CDR3 coding sequence is TGCAGTGCTAGAGACGACAGGGCGTCGGGCACCGGGGAGCTGTTTTTT. Its translation: CSARDDRASGTGELFF.

With respect to this clonotype: One end of the junction is discordant with germline, which a read error may explain. V usage is TRBV18 and J usage is TRBJ1-4, with D unresolved. CDR1 and CDR2 (germline): KGHSH, LQKENI. This CDR3 region has 14 residues. The CDR3 DNA follows: TGTGCCAGCTCACCACTAAGCGCTAACGAAAAACTGTTTTTT. This encodes CASSPLSANEKLFF.

V gene TRBV9 combines with J gene TRBJ2-7, with TRBD1 matching over 10 bases. Germline V gene sequence: CDR1 SGDLS, CDR2 YYNGEE. This CDR3 has 12 residues. V shed 4 bases, J shed 6 bases, and the junction held 1 base outside the gene matches. The CDR3 coding sequence is TGTGCCAGCAGCCGGACAGGGGGCGAGCAGTACTTC. This translates into CASSRTGGEQYF.

This clonotype was counted ten times or more. The junction differs from germline at one of its ends, possibly a read error. The chain recombines TRBV7-9 with TRBJ2-3; D is possibly TRBD2 (5 bases). This CDR3 spans 14 amino acids. Looked up from germline, CDR1 is SEHNR and CDR2 is FQNEAQ (reference sequence). CDR3 DNA: TGCGCCAGCAGCTTGGGGAGAAGCACAGATACGCAGTATTTT. This encodes CASSLGRSTDTQYF.

The V call is TRBV11-2, the J call TRBJ2-1, with 11 nucleotides matching TRBD2. The CDR3 runs to 17 residues. J lost 4 bases, V lost 2 bases, and 7 bases had no gene match. Germline V gene sequence: CDR1 SGHAT, CDR2 FQNNGV. CDR3 protein: CASSLLYGTSGYNEQFF. In nucleotides, the CDR3 is TGTGCCAGCAGCTTACTATACGGGACTAGCGGATACAATGAGCAGTTCTTC.

The chain has TRBV20-1 and TRBJ2-3; D uncertain. The CDR3 loop spans 15 amino acids. The V gene's germline CDR1 is DFQATT and CDR2 SNEGSKA (reference sequence). V was trimmed by 2 bases and J by 2 bases, leaving 14 bases between them. As DNA, the CDR3 is TGCAGTGCTAGATCCGGATCATTTGACACAGATACGCAGTATTTT. Translated: CSARSGSFDTDTQYF.

With respect to this clonotype: One end of the junction does not line up with germline, which may come from a read error. The CDR3 loop reads CASGLEATGELFF. CDR3 nucleotides: TGTGCCAGCGGCTTAGAAGCTACCGGGGAGCTGTTTTTT. This rearrangement joins TRBV11-3 to TRBJ2-2, with unresolved D. Germline V gene sequence: CDR1 SGHNT, CDR2 YENEEA. This CDR3 has 13 residues.

This chain uses TRBV18 with TRBJ2-1; 12 bases map to TRBD2. V trimming: 5 bases; J trimming: 1 base; junction bases outside the gene matches: 9. The CDR3 length is 18 residues. Germline CDR1 KGHSH, CDR2 LQKENI. CDR3 in amino acids: CASSSLAGGAISYNEQFF. The CDR3 DNA is TGTGCCAGCTCATCACTAGCGGGGGGCGCCATATCCTACAATGAGCAGTTCTTC.

The chain employs TRBV24-1 and TRBJ2-1, with D possibly TRBD1 on 5 matching bases. Germline V gene data show CDR1 as KGHDR and CDR2 as SFDVKD. Deletions cut 8 bases from V and 7 bases from J, with 17 bases between. The CDR3 is made up of 14 amino acids. The chain's CDR3 is CATISGRGSNEQFF. The CDR3 nucleotides are TGTGCCACCATCTCTGGAAGGGGATCGAATGAGCAGTTCTTC.

This clonotype has only a few counts. The rearrangement uses TRBV4-3 and TRBJ2-7; maybe TRBD2 (6 bases). This CDR3 is built from 16 residues. Trimming took off 5 bases at V and 2 bases at J, with 19 bases between the two ends. Germline V gene data show CDR1 as LGHNA and CDR2 as YSLEER. CDR3 in DNA: TGCGCCAGCAGCGGAGGGTTGGGGAATCCCCCCTACGAGCAGTACTTC. It codes for CASSGGLGNPPYEQYF.

This clonotype was counted between two and nine times. The V call is TRBV24-1, the J call TRBJ2-1; 11 nucleotides align to TRBD2. This CDR3 has 17 amino acids. Germline assignment: CDR1 KGHDR and CDR2 SFDVKD. V was pared by 9 bases and J by 4 bases, with 13 bases of the junction left unmatched. The CDR3 loop reads CATATSGTDWPYNEQFF. CDR3 DNA: TGTGCCACCGCGACTAGCGGGACTGATTGGCCGTACAATGAGCAGTTCTTC.

The chain is built from TRBV19 and TRBJ2-7; D is ambiguous. Per germline, CDR1 LNHDA and CDR2 SQIVND (reference sequence). The V end lost 4 bases, the J end lost 3 bases, and 7 bases lay between the germline ends. CDR3 length equals 12 residues. This CDR3 reads CASSSYFYEQYF. In nucleotides, the CDR3 is TGTGCCAGTAGTAGCTATTTCTACGAGCAGTACTTC.

The chain carries TRBV25-1 and TRBJ1-2; no reliable D call. The germline gives CDR1 MGHDK, CDR2 SYGVNS. Trimming removed 3 bases at V and 8 bases at J, with 13 bases between. The length of the CDR3 is 13 residues. The CDR3: CASSDNYFGGYTF. Written as DNA, the CDR3 is TGTGCCAGCAGTGATAACTATTTTGGAGGCTACACCTTC.

With regard to this clonotype: Its ends do not fully match the called genes, so a read error is possible. This chain connects TRBV27 to TRBJ1-1; possibly TRBD1 for D (6 bases). CDR1 and CDR2 (germline): MNHEY, SMNVEV (reference sequence). The CDR3 runs to 14 residues. The CDR3 loop is CAGSLGQTNTEAFF. The CDR3 DNA follows: TGTGCCGGCAGTTTAGGACAGACGAACACTGAAGCTTTCTTT.

The V call is TRBV5-1, the J call TRBJ1-1; 9 bases line up with TRBD1. V lost 2 bases and J lost 0; bases outside the gene matches: 5. The CDR3 covers 16 residues. Germline values: CDR1 SGHRS, CDR2 YFSETQ. The CDR3 coding sequence is TGCGCCAGCAGCTTTCGACAGGGGGGGTTGAACACTGAAGCTTTCTTT. Translation: CASSFRQGGLNTEAFF.

The V gene is TRBV27, the J gene TRBJ2-7, with 9 nucleotides matching TRBD2. Trimming cost V 6 bases and J 1 base; bases outside gene matches: 7. Germline CDR1 MNHEY, CDR2 SMNVEV (reference sequence). The length of the CDR3 is 15 residues. The CDR3 reads CASSRTSAPSYEQYF. CDR3 coding DNA: TGTGCCAGCAGCCGGACTAGCGCCCCTTCCTACGAGCAGTACTTC.